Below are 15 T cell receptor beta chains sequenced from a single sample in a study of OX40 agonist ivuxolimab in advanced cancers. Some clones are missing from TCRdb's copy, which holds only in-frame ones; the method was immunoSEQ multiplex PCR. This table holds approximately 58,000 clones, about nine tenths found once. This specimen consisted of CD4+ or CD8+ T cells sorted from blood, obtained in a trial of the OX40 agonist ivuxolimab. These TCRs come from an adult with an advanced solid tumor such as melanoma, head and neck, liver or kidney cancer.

This CDR3 is CASSILGQGPHTEAFF. CDR3 nucleotide sequence: TGTGCCAGTAGTATACTGGGACAGGGGCCCCACACTGAAGCTTTCTTT. The J gene is TRBJ1-1, the V gene TRBV19; 10 bases match TRBD1. The CDR3 covers 16 residues. Germline trimming cut 2 bases from V and 3 bases from J; bases unmatched to any gene: 6. Germline V gene data show CDR1 as LNHDA and CDR2 as SQIVND (reference sequence). Complete variable domain (other parts from reference TRBV19 and TRBJ1-1): DGGITQSPKYLFRKEGQNVTLSCEQNLNHDAMYWYRQDPGQGLRLIYYSQIVNDFQKGDIAEGYSVSREKKESFPLTVTSAQKNPTAFYLCASSILGQGPHTEAFFGQGTRLTVV.

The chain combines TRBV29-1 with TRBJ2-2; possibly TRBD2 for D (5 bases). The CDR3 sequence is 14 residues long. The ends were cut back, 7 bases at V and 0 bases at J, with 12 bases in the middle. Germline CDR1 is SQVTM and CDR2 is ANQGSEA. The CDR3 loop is CSARGNANTGELFF. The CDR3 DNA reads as TGCAGCGCACGGGGAAACGCGAACACCGGGGAGCTGTTTTTT.

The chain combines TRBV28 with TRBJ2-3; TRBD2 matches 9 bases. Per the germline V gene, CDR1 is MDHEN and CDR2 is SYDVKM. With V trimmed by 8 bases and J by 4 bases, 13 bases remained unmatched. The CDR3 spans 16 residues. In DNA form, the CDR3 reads TGTGCCAGCCCTCCGGGGCTAGCGGGAATGTCAGATACGCAGTATTTT. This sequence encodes CASPPGLAGMSDTQYF.

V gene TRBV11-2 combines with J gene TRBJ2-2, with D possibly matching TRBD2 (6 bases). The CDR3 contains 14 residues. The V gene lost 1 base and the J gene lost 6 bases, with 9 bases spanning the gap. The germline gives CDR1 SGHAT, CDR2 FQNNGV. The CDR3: CASSLVGSAGELFF. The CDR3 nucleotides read TGTGCCAGCAGCTTAGTCGGGAGCGCCGGGGAGCTGTTTTTT. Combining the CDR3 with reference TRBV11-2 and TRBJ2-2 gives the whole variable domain EAGVAQSPRYKIIEKRQSVAFWCNPISGHATLYWYQQILGQGPKLLIQFQNNGVVDDSQLPKDRFSAERLKGVDSTLKIQPAKLEDSAVYLCASSLVGSAGELFFGEGSRLTVL.

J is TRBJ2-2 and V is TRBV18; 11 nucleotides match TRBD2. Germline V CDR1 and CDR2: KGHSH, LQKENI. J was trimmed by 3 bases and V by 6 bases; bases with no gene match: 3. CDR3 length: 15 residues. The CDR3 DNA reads TGTGCCAGCTCCCAACTAGCGGGAGACACCGGGGAGCTGTTTTTT. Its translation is CASSQLAGDTGELFF. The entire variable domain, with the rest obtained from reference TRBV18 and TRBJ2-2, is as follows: NAGVMQNPRHLVRRRGQEARLRCSPMKGHSHVYWYRQLPEEGLKFMVYLQKENIIDESGMPKERFSAEFPKEGPSILRIQQVVRGDSAAYFCASSQLAGDTGELFFGEGSRLTVL.

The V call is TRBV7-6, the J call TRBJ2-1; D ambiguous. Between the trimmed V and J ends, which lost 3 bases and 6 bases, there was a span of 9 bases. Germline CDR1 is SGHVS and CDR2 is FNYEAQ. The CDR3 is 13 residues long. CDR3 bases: TGTGCCAGCAGCTTCGTACCCTCCAATGAGCAGTTCTTC. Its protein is CASSFVPSNEQFF.

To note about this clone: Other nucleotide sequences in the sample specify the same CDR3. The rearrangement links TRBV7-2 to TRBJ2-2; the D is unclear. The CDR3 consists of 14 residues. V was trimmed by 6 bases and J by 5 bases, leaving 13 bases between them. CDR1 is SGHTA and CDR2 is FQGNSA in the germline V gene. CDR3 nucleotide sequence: TGTGCCAGCAGTCACCTCTTTGGAACCGGGGAGCTGTTTTTT. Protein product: CASSHLFGTGELFF.

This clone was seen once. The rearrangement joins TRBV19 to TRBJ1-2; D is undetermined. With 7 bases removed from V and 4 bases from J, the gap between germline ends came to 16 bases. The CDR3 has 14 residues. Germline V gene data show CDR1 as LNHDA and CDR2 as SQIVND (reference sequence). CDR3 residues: CASTPLASRYGYTF. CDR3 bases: TGTGCCAGTACCCCCCTCGCTAGTCGCTATGGCTACACCTTC.

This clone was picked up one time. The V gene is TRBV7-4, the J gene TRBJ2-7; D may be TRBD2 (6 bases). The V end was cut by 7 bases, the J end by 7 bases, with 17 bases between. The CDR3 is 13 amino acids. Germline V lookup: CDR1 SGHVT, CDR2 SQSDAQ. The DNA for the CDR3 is TGTGCCAGCACCGAATCTAGCGAATGGGAGCAGTACTTC. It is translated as CASTESSEWEQYF.

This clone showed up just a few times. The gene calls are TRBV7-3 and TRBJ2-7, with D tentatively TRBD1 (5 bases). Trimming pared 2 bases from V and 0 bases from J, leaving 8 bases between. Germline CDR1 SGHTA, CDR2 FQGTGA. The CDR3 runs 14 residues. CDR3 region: CASSLVDSSYEQYF. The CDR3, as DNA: TGTGCCAGCAGCTTAGTTGACAGCTCCTACGAGCAGTACTTC.

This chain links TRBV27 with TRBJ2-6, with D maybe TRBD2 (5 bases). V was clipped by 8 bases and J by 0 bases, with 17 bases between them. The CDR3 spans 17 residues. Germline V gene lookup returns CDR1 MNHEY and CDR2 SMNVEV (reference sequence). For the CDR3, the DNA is TGTGCCAGCGGTCTGTCGGGGATCTTCTCTGGGGCCAACGTCCTGACTTTC. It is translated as CASGLSGIFSGANVLTF.

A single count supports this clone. CDR3 sequence reads: CASRGQGAIGELFF. The CDR3 bases are TGTGCCAGCAGAGGACAGGGGGCTATTGGGGAGCTGTTTTTT. This chain uses TRBV7-2 with TRBJ2-2, with 11 bases that match TRBD1. This CDR3 is built from 14 residues. Germline V lookup: CDR1 SGHTA, CDR2 FQGNSA. The J segment lost 8 bases and the V segment lost 6 bases, leaving 5 bases of the junction unmatched.

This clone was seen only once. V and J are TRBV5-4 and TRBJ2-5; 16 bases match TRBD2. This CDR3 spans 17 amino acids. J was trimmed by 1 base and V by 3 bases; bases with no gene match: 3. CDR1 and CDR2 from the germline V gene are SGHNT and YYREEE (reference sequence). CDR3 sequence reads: CASSSGTSGRAQETQYF. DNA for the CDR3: TGTGCCAGCAGCTCGGGGACTAGCGGGAGGGCCCAAGAGACCCAGTACTTC.

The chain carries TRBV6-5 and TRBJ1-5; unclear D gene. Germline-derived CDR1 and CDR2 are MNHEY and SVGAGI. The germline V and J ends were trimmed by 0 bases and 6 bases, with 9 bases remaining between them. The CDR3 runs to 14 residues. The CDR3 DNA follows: TGTGCCAGCAGTTACTCGAGCAGGATTCAGCCCCAGCATTTT. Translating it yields CASSYSSRIQPQHF.

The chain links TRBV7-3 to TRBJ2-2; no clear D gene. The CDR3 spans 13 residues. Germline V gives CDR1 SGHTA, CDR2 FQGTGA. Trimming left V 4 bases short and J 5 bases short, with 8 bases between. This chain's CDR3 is CASSSYVTGELFF. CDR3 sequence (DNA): TGTGCCAGCAGCTCCTATGTTACCGGGGAGCTGTTTTTT.